Below, 22 T cell receptor beta chains from the same sample are listed, as sequenced in a study of cytomegalovirus exposure and HLA in healthy donors. The PCR had 60 Vbeta and 13 Jbeta primers. Assay used: immunoSEQ multiplex PCR; TCRdb lists only in-frame clones, some missing. The table shows hundreds of thousands of clones, with 70% to 90% occurring only once. Material: PBMCs. These receptors were collected from a woman aged 18-35 years in good health and CMV-seronegative.

Points on this clone: Other DNA sequences of this sample code for an identical CDR3. The J gene is TRBJ1-6, the V gene TRBV15; D is possibly TRBD1 (6 bases). The CDR3 runs to 15 residues. The germline gives CDR1 LNHNV, CDR2 YYDKDF (reference sequence). V was cut by 3 bases and J by 10 bases, with 16 bases left in between. CDR3 residues: CATSRTLGGASPLHF. The CDR3 DNA sequence: TGTGCCACCAGCAGGACCCTTGGGGGGGCATCACCCCTCCACTTT.

The chain combines TRBV19 with TRBJ2-7; a possible D gene is TRBD2 (6 bases). Germline CDR1 LNHDA, CDR2 SQIVND (reference sequence). CDR3 length equals 12 residues. V was pared by 8 bases and J by 3 bases, with 11 bases between. Here the CDR3 reads CASSVGGYEQYF. The CDR3 DNA reads TGTGCCAGTTCGGTGGGAGGCTACGAGCAGTACTTC.

The gene calls are TRBV15 and TRBJ1-1, with TRBD1 identical over 11 bases. This CDR3 region has 15 residues. The V and J ends lost 4 bases and 5 bases, in that order; junction bases with no gene match: 6. Germline CDR1 and CDR2: LNHNV and YYDKDF (reference sequence). The CDR3 DNA follows: TGTGCCACCAGCACCGGACAGGGGGCGGGTACTGAAGCTTTCTTT. Amino acid sequence: CATSTGQGAGTEAFF.

The chain carries TRBV6-4 and TRBJ2-3; 12 nucleotides agree with TRBD2. V shed 4 bases, J shed 4 bases, and the junction held 15 bases outside the gene matches. Germline CDR1 reads MRHNA; CDR2 reads SNTAGT. The length of the CDR3 is 19 residues. As DNA, the CDR3 is TGTGCCAGCAGTGCCGGGACTAGCGGGCCCGAGAATGGGCCAGATACGCAGTATTTT. Protein: CASSAGTSGPENGPDTQYF.

The rearrangement joins TRBV19 to TRBJ1-1, with 8 positions matching TRBD1. The J segment lost 4 bases and the V segment lost 5 bases, leaving 6 bases of the junction unmatched. Germline CDR1 is LNHDA and CDR2 is SQIVND (reference sequence). The CDR3 is made up of 14 amino acids. The CDR3 nucleotides are TGTGCCAGTAGTTCAGGGGGCGAAGGCACTGAAGCTTTCTTT. Encoded protein: CASSSGGEGTEAFF.

Worth noting for this clone: This specimen includes other DNA sequences encoding the same CDR3. The CDR3 protein is CASSLQLSSPLHF. CDR3 nucleotide sequence: TGTGCCAGCAGCCTACAGTTGAGTTCACCCCTCCACTTT. The chain links TRBV7-3 to TRBJ1-6; D ambiguous. Germline V gene lookup returns CDR1 SGHTA and CDR2 FQGTGA. Trimming shortened V by 5 bases and J by 9 bases, and 11 bases separated the two germline ends. CDR3 size: 13 residues.

The chain has TRBV6-4 and TRBJ1-3; D perhaps matches TRBD1 (6 bases). Germline V lookup: CDR1 MRHNA, CDR2 SNTAGT. This CDR3 region has 17 residues. V was trimmed by 11 bases and J by 2 bases, leaving 25 bases between them. CDR3 bases: TGTGCCCGCCAGCCCAGGGGTGAATACTGGACTGGAAACACCATATATTTT. It encodes CARQPRGEYWTGNTIYF.

The chain links TRBV6-4 to TRBJ1-1; the match to TRBD1 covers 7 bases. The germline gives CDR1 MRHNA, CDR2 SNTAGT. The trim removed 6 bases at V and 1 base at J, leaving 5 bases unmatched. This CDR3 contains 14 residues. The CDR3, as DNA: TGTGCCAGCAGAGAGGGACAGACGAACACTGAAGCTTTCTTT. It is translated as CASREGQTNTEAFF.

This chain uses TRBV11-2 with TRBJ2-1; 8 positions match TRBD2. The germline V gene has CDR1 SGHAT and CDR2 FQNNGV. The V gene end was trimmed by 5 bases and the J gene end by 2 bases; junction bases not matched to a gene: 5. The CDR3 totals 15 residues. The CDR3 sequence: CASSERLATYNEQFF. The CDR3 bases are TGTGCCAGCAGCGAAAGACTAGCGACCTACAATGAGCAGTTCTTC.

The V and J genes are TRBV9 and TRBJ2-3, with TRBD2 matching over 12 bases. This CDR3 is built from 17 residues. Germline V gene data show CDR1 as SGDLS and CDR2 as YYNGEE. The J segment lost 3 bases and the V segment lost 7 bases, leaving 12 bases of the junction unmatched. CDR3 loop: CASSDPSGGAITDTQYF. CDR3 sequence (DNA): TGTGCCAGCTCCGACCCTAGCGGGGGGGCCATAACAGATACGCAGTATTTT.

The rearrangement uses TRBV19 and TRBJ2-3; TRBD2 matches 14 bases. Germline V gene sequence: CDR1 LNHDA, CDR2 SQIVND (reference sequence). The CDR3 contains 15 residues. V shed 3 bases and J 8 bases; nucleotides not matched to a gene: 4. Here the CDR3 reads CASSMTSGGVGTQYF. Written as DNA, the CDR3 is TGTGCCAGTAGTATGACTAGCGGGGGGGTCGGTACGCAGTATTTT.

J is TRBJ1-2 and V is TRBV27; perhaps TRBD1 as D (6 bases). The V gene's germline CDR1 is MNHEY and CDR2 SMNVEV (reference sequence). V lost 2 bases to trimming and J lost 1 base, with 8 bases between them. The CDR3 has 14 amino acids. CDR3 region: CASSLGGFNYGYTF. In nucleotides, the CDR3 is TGTGCCAGCAGTTTAGGGGGCTTTAACTATGGCTACACCTTC.

The chain employs TRBV5-5 and TRBJ1-1; 7 bases are shared with TRBD1. V lost 2 bases to trimming and J lost 7 bases; unmatched junction nucleotides: 8. The CDR3 spans 14 residues. Germline V gene data show CDR1 as SGHKS and CDR2 as YYEKEE (reference sequence). Here the CDR3 reads CASSLYDRVDEAFF. CDR3 DNA: TGTGCCAGCAGCTTATATGACAGGGTAGATGAAGCTTTCTTT.

This clone was seen a handful of times. The chain has TRBV30 and TRBJ1-1, with 7 bases identical to TRBD1. The CDR3 is 17 residues long. The ends lost 0 bases at V and 5 bases at J; junction bases unmatched: 15. Germline V gene lookup returns CDR1 GTSNPN and CDR2 SVGIG (reference sequence). The CDR3 DNA is TGTGCCTGGAGTGTACTAAGGGGGACAGCGGGCATTACTGAAGCTTTCTTT. Translated: CAWSVLRGTAGITEAFF.

The chain joins TRBV7-9 to TRBJ1-4, with TRBD1 as a possible D gene (6 bases). This CDR3 has 15 residues. Germline V gene lookup returns CDR1 SEHNR and CDR2 FQNEAQ (reference sequence). Trimming pared 2 bases from V and 5 bases from J, leaving 12 bases between. CDR3 nucleotides: TGTGCCAGCAGCTTAATATTAGGACAGAATGAAAAACTGTTTTTT. It codes for CASSLILGQNEKLFF.

The gene calls are TRBV2 and TRBJ2-7; the D gene is possibly TRBD2 (6 bases). CDR1 is SNHLY, CDR2 FYNNEI, per germline. The CDR3 length is 15 residues. Trimming cost V 8 bases and J 4 bases, with 21 bases left between them. CDR3 DNA sequence: TGTGCCAGCGTGGGGAGGACAAGGTGGGTTTACGAGCAGTACTTC. Protein: CASVGRTRWVYEQYF.

V is TRBV19 and J is TRBJ1-1, with D hard to call. The CDR3 runs 13 residues. Looked up from germline, CDR1 is LNHDA and CDR2 is SQIVND (reference sequence). Trimming took 2 bases from V and 10 from J, leaving 14 bases between them. CDR3: CASSIPGHVGAFF. DNA for the CDR3: TGTGCCAGTAGTATACCGGGTCATGTGGGAGCTTTCTTT.

The chain links TRBV2 to TRBJ2-2, with D perhaps TRBD2 (7 bases). The CDR3 runs 15 residues. Trimming shortened V by 7 bases and J by 5 bases, and 17 bases separated the two germline ends. Germline-derived CDR1 and CDR2 are SNHLY and FYNNEI. Here the CDR3 DNA reads TGTGCCAGCACCAAAAACGGGGGGCCTACCGGGGAGCTGTTTTTT. This codes for CASTKNGGPTGELFF.

This clone occurred once. This rearrangement joins TRBV7-6 to TRBJ2-5; 11 bases align to TRBD2. The CDR3 length is 15 residues. Germline loops: CDR1 SGHVS, CDR2 FNYEAQ. J was trimmed by 4 bases and V by 3 bases; bases with no gene match: 4. CDR3 in amino acids: CASSLLAGGPETQYF. For the CDR3, the DNA is TGTGCCAGCAGCTTGTTAGCGGGGGGGCCAGAGACCCAGTACTTC. Looking up the rest from reference TRBV7-6 and TRBJ2-5 gives the full variable domain: GAGVSQSPRYKVTKRGQDVALRCDPISGHVSLYWYRQALGQGPEFLTYFNYEAQQDKSGLPNDRFSAERPEGSISTLTIQRTEQRDSAMYRCASSLLAGGPETQYFGPGTRLLVL.

This chain joins TRBV6-5 and TRBJ1-1; 10 nucleotides match TRBD1. J was trimmed by 12 bases and V by 7 bases; bases with no gene match: 11. This CDR3 comprises 13 residues. Germline assignment: CDR1 MNHEY and CDR2 SVGAGI. The CDR3 loop reads CASTRTGGGETFF. The CDR3, as DNA: TGTGCCAGCACCAGGACAGGGGGTGGAGAAACTTTCTTT.

V is TRBV6-5 and J is TRBJ1-1, with 10 positions matching TRBD1. V shed 2 bases, J shed 1 base, and the junction held 1 base outside the gene matches. Germline loops: CDR1 MNHEY, CDR2 SVGAGI. This CDR3 region has 15 residues. The CDR3 loop reads CASSYGQGGNTEAFF. The CDR3 DNA reads TGTGCCAGCAGTTACGGACAGGGGGGGAACACTGAAGCTTTCTTT.

As concerns this clone: The junction differs from germline at one of its ends, possibly a read error. This CDR3 is CSSSIRTASSYEQYF. The DNA for the CDR3 is TGTTCCAGCAGCATAAGGACAGCCAGCTCCTACGAGCAGTACTTC. The chain is built from TRBV7-9 and TRBJ2-7, with D possibly TRBD1 on 6 matching bases. The CDR3 contains 15 residues. Germline V gene data show CDR1 as SEHNR and CDR2 as FQNEAQ (reference sequence).